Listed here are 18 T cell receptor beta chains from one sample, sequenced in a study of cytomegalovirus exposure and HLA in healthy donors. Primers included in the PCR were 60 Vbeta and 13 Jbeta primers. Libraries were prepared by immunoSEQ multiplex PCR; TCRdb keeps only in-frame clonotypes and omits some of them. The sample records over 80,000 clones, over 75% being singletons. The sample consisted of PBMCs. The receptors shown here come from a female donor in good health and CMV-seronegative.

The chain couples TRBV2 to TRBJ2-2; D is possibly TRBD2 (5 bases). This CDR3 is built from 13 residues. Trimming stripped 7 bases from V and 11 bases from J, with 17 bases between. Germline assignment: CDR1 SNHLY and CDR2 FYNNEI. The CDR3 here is CASNAGRSAELFF. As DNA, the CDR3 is TGTGCCAGCAACGCGGGCCGGTCAGCAGAGCTGTTTTTT.

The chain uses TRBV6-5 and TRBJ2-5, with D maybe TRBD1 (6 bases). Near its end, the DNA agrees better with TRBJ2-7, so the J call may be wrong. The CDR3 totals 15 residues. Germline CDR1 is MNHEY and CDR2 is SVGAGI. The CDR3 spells CASSYSGAGLYEQYF. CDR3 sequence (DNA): TGTGCCAGCAGTTACTCGGGGGCAGGCCTCTACGAGCAGTACTTC.

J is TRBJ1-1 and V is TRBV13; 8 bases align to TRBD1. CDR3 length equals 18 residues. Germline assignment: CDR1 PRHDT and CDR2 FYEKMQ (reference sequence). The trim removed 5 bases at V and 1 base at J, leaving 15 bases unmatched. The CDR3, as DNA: TGTGCCAGCAGCGTGCAAAAAGGGACAGGATATCGGAACACTGAAGCTTTCTTT. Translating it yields CASSVQKGTGYRNTEAFF.

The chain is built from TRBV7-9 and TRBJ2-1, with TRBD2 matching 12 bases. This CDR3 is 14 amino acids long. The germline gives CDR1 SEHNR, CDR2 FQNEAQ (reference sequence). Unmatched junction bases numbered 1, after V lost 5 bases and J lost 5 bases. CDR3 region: CASSRLAGDNEQFF. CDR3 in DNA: TGTGCCAGCAGCCGACTAGCGGGGGACAATGAGCAGTTCTTC.

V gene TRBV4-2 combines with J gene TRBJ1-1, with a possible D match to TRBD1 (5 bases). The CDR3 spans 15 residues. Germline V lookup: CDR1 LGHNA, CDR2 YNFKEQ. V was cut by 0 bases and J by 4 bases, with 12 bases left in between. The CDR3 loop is CASSQDDRGGTEAFF. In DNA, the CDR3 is TGTGCCAGCAGCCAAGACGACCGGGGGGGCACTGAAGCTTTCTTT.

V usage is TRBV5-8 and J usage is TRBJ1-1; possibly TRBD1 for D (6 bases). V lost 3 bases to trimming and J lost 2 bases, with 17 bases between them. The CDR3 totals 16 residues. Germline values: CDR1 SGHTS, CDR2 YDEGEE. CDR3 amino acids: CASSSYYGGANTEAFF. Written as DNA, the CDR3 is TGTGCCAGCAGCTCCTATTACGGGGGGGCTAACACTGAAGCTTTCTTT.

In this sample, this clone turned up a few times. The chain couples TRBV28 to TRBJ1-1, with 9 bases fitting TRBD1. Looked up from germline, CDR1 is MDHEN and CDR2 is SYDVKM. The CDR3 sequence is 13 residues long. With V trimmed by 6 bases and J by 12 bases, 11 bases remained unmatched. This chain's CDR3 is CASRQQGAGKTFF. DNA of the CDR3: TGTGCCAGCAGGCAACAGGGGGCAGGGAAAACTTTCTTT.

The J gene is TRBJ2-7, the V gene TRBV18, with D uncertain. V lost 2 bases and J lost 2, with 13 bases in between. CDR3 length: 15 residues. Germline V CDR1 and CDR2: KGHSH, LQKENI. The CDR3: CASSPEVGRPYEQYF. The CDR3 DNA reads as TGTGCCAGCTCACCAGAGGTAGGAAGGCCCTACGAGCAGTACTTC.

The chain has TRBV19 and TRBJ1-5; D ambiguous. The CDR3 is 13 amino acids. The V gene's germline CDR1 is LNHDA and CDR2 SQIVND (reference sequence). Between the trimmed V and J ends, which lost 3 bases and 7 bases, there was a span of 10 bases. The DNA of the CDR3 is TGTGCCAGTAGTATCCTGGAGAGGCAGCCCCAGCATTTT. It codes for CASSILERQPQHF.

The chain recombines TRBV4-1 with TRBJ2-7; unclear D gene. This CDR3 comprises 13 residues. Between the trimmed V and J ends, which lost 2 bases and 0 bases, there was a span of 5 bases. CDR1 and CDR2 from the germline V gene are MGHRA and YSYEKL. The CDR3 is CASSQQVSYEQYF. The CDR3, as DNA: TGCGCCAGCAGCCAACAGGTCTCCTACGAGCAGTACTTC.

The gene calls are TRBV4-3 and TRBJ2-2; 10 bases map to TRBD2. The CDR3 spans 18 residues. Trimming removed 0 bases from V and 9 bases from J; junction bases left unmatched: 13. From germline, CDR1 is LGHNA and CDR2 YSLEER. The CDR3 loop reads CASSQDTSGGAGWRELFF. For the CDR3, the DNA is TGCGCCAGCAGCCAAGATACGAGCGGGGGGGCCGGGTGGAGGGAGCTGTTTTTT.

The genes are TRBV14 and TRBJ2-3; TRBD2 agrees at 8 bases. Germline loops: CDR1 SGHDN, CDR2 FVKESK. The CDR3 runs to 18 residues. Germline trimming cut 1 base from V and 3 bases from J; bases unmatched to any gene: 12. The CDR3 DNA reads TGTGCCAGCAGCCAAGGGTCCTCGGTAGCGGGGAGTACAGATACGCAGTATTTT. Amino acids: CASSQGSSVAGSTDTQYF.

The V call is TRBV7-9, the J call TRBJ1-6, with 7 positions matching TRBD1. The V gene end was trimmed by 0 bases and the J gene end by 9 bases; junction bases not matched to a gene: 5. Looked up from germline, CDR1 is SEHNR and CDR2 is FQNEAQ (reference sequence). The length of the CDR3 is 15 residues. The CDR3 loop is CASSLAEGAGSPLHF. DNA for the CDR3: TGTGCCAGCAGCTTAGCAGAGGGGGCTGGTTCACCCCTCCACTTT.

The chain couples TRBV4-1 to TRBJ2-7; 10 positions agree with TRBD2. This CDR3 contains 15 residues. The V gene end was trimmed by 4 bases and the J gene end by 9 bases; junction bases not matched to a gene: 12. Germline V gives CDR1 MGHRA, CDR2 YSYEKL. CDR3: CASSPILAGVEGQYF. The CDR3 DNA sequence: TGCGCCAGCAGCCCCATCCTAGCGGGAGTTGAAGGGCAGTACTTC.

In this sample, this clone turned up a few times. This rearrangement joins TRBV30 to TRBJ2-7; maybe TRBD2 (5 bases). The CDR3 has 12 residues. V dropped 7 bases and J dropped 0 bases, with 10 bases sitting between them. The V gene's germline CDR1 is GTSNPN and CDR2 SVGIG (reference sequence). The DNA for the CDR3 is TGTGCCTCGGGTGGGAGCTCCTACGAGCAGTACTTC. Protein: CASGGSSYEQYF.

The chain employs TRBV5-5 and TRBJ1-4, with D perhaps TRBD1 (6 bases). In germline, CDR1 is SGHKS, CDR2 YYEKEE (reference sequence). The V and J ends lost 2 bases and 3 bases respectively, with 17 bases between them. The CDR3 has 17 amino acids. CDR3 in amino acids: CASSFQGNPLANEKLFF. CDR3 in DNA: TGTGCCAGCAGCTTCCAGGGGAACCCTTTAGCTAATGAAAAACTGTTTTTT.

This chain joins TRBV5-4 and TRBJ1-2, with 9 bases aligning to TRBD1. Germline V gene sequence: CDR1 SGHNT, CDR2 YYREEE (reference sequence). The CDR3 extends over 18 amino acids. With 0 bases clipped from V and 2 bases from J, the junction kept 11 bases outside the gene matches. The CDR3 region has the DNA TGTGCCAGCAGCTTGGATTGGGGGGAGGGACAGGGAAACTATGGCTACACCTTC. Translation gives CASSLDWGEGQGNYGYTF.

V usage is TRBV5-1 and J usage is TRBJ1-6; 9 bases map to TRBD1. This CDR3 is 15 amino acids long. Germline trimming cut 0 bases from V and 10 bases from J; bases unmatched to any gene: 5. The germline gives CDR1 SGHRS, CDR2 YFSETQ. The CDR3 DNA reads TGCGCCAGCAGCTTGGGGACAGGGGATGAGTCACCCCTCCACTTT. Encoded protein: CASSLGTGDESPLHF.